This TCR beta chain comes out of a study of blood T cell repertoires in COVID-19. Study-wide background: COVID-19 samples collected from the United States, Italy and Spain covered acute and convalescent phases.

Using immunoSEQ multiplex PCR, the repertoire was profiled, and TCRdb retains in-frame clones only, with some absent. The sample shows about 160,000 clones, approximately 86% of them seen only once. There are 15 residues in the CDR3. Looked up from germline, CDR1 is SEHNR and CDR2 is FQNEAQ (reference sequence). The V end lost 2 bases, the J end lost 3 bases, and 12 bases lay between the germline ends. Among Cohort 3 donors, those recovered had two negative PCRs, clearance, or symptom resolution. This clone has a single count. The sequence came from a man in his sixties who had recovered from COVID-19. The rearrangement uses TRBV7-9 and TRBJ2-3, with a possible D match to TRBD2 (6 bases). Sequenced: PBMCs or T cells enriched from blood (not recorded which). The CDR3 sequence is CASSLKGGPTDTQYF. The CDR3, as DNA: TGTGCCAGCAGCTTAAAGGGAGGACCGACAGATACGCAGTATTTT.